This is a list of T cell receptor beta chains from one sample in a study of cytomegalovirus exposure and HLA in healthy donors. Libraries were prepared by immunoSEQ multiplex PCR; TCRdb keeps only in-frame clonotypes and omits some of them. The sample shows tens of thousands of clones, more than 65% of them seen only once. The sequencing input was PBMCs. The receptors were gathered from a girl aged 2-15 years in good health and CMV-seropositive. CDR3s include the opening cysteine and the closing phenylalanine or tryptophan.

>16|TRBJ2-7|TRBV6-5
CASSLGGQGVLGEQYF
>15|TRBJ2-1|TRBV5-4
CASSRLAGDHNEQFF
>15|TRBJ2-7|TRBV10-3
CAISDRREGLDEQYF
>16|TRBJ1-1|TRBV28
CASSLLAGGWDTEAFF
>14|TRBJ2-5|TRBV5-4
CASSLAYREETQYF
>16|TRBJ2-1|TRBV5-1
CASSLGDRASYNEQFF
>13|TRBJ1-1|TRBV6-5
CASSSTGNTEAFF
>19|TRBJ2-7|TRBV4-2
CASSQGRVSGRLVHHEQYF
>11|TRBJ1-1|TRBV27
CASSSRTEAFF
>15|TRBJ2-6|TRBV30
CAWSVGEVGANVLTF
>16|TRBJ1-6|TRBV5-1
CASRVTYRGADSPLHF
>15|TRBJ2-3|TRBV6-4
CASSDGAGGTDTQYF
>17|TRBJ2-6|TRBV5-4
CASSFGYRDSGANVLTF
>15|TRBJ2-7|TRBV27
CASSLSEGFTYEQYF
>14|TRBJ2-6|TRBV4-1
CASGRGAGANVLTF
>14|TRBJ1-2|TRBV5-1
CASSPGQGAYGYTF
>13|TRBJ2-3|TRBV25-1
CASMEGPTDTQYF
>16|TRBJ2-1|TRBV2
CASIKDAGASYNEQFF
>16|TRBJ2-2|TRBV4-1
CASSPLAGGAAGELFF
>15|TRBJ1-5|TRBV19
CASSIHRNSNQPQHF
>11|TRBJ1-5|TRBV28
CASSDPGLGHF
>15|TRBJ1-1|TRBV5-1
CASSPRTGGSTEAFF
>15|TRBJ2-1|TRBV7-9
CASSIRAGADNEQFF
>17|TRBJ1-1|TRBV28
CASSSGTAHRISPEAFF
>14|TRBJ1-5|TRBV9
CASSATGDDQPQHF
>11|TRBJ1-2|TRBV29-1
CSLGGTGGYTF
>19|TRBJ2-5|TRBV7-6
CASSSSKRWPGLAEETQYF
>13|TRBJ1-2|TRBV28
CASSLGSSYGYTF
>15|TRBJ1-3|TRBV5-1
CASSSGQGLGNTIYF
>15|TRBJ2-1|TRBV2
CASSPTSGLYNEQFF
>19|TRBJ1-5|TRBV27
CASSTLDRLGAAHNQPQHF
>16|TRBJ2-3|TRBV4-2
CASSLGLAGVTDTQYF
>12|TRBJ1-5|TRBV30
CAYEAGNQPQHF